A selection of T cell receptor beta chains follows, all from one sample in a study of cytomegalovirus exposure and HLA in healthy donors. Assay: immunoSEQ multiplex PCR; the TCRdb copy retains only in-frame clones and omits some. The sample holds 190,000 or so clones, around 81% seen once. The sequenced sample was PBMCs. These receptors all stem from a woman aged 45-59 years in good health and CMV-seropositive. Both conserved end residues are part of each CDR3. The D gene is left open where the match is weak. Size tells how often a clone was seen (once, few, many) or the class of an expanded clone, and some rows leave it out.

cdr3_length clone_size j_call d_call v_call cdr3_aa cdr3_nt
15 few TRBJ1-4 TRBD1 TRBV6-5 CASRNTGDMKNELFF TGTGCCAGCAGGAATACAGGGGACATGAAGAACGAACTGTTTTTT
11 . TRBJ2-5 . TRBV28 CASTSGETQYF TGTGCCAGCACCTCAGGGGAGACCCAGTACTTC
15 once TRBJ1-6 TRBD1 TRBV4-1 CASSHIGDRNSPLHF TGCGCCAGCAGCCATATTGGGGACAGAAATTCACCCCTCCACTTT
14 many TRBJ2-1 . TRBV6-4 CASSDSTSANEQFF TGTGCCAGCAGTGACTCGACTAGTGCCAATGAGCAGTTCTTC
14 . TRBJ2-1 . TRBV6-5 CASSYSLESHEQFF TGTGCCAGCAGTTACTCGTTGGAGTCCCATGAGCAGTTCTTC
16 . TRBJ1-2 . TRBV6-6 CASSHLRGGANYGYTF TGTGCCAGCAGTCACCTCCGAGGAGGGGCGAACTATGGCTACACCTTC
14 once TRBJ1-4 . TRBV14 CASSHTRGFGKLFF TGTGCCAGCAGCCATACCAGGGGATTCGGAAAACTGTTTTTT
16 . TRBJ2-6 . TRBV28 CASSSAGDSGANVLTF TGTGCCAGCAGTTCTGCCGGGGACTCTGGGGCCAACGTCCTGACTTTC
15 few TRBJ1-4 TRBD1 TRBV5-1 CASSLRTGRGEKLFF TGCGCCAGCAGCCTCCGGACAGGCCGGGGTGAAAAACTGTTTTTT
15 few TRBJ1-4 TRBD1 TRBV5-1 CASSSQGTANEKLFF TGCGCCAGCAGCTCACAGGGGACAGCTAATGAAAAACTGTTTTTT
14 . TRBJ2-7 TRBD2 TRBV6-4 CASSDLAGGNEQYF TGTGCCAGCAGTGACCTAGCGGGGGGGAACGAGCAGTACTTC
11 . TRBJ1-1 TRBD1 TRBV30 CASSQGGEAFF TGTGCCTCATCTCAGGGGGGTGAAGCTTTCTTT
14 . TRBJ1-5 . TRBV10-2 CASKTGGSREPQHF TGCGCCAGCAAAACCGGGGGGTCAAGGGAGCCCCAGCATTTT
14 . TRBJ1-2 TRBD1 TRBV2 CASITRDRTLGYTF TGTGCCAGCATTACCCGGGACAGGACCTTAGGCTACACCTTC
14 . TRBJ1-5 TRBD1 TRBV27 CASSLTGGFQPQHF TGTGCCAGCAGTTTAACAGGGGGATTCCAGCCCCAGCATTTT
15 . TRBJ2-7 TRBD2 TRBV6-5 CASSLGLAGVYEQYF TGTGCCAGCAGCTTGGGACTAGCGGGGGTGTACGAGCAGTACTTC
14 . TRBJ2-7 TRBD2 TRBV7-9 CATKRTSDLDEQYF TGTGCCACCAAACGAACTAGCGATCTGGACGAGCAGTACTTC
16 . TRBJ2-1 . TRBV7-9 CASSVKYFSSYNEQFF TGTGCCAGCAGCGTCAAGTATTTTAGCTCCTACAATGAGCAGTTCTTC
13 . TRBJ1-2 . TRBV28 CASSLKGPYGYTF TGTGCCAGCAGTTTAAAGGGGCCCTATGGCTACACCTTC
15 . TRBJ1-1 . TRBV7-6 CASSLGGARNTEAFF TGTGCCAGCAGCTTAGGGGGCGCCCGGAACACTGAAGCTTTCTTT
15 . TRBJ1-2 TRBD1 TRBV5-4 CASSRPGTGMYGYPF TGTGCCAGCAGTCGTCCCGGGACAGGGATGTATGGCTACCCCTTC
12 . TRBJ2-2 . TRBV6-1 CASSQSSGELFF TGTGCCAGCAGCCAGTCAAGCGGGGAGCTGTTTTTT
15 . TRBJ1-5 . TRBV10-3 CAISESQVGNQPQHF TGTGCCATCAGTGAGTCCCAGGTTGGCAATCAGCCCCAGCATTTT
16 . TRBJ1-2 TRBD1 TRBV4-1 CASSHPRDRGFDGYTF TGCGCCAGCAGCCATCCCCGGGACAGGGGCTTTGATGGCTACACCTTC
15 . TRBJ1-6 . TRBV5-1 CASSNGQAGNSPLHF TGCGCCAGCAGCAACGGACAAGCCGGTAATTCACCCCTCCACTTT
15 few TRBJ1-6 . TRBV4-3 CASSQEPGGGSPLHF TGCGCCAGCAGCCAAGAACCTGGCGGGGGTTCACCCCTCCACTTT
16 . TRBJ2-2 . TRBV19 CASRQGRAPNTGELFF TGTGCCAGTAGACAGGGACGGGCCCCGAACACCGGGGAGCTGTTTTTT
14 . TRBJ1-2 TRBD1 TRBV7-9 CASSGAGQGDGYTF TGTGCCAGCAGCGGAGCGGGACAGGGGGATGGCTACACCTTC
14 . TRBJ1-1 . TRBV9 CASSLAGENTEAFF TGTGCCAGCAGCCTAGCGGGGGAGAACACTGAAGCTTTCTTT
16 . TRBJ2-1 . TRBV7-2 CASSRTGSYTYNEQFF TGTGCCAGCAGCCGGACTGGATCATACACCTACAATGAGCAGTTCTTC
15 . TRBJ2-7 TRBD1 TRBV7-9 CSSSQSGTGAYEQYF TGTTCCAGCAGCCAGAGCGGGACAGGGGCCTACGAGCAGTACTTC
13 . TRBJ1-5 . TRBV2 CASSAGIGQPQHF TGTGCCAGCAGTGCAGGAATAGGTCAGCCCCAGCATTTT
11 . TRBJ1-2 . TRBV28 CASATGSGYTF TGTGCCAGCGCCACAGGGTCTGGCTACACCTTC
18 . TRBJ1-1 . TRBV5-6 CASSLPDTRTYSGTEAFF TGTGCCAGCAGCTTACCGGACACCAGAACTTACAGTGGCACTGAAGCTTTCTTT
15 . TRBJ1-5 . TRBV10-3 CAISEYSLSNQPQHF TGTGCCATCAGTGAGTACTCCTTGAGCAATCAGCCCCAGCATTTT
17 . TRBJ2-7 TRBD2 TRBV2 CASSGADWDSGSYEQYF TGTGCCAGCAGTGGAGCCGATTGGGATAGCGGGTCCTACGAGCAGTACTTC
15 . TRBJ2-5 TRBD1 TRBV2 CASSGQGVLSETQYF TGTGCCAGCAGTGGGCAGGGGGTTTTGTCAGAGACCCAGTACTTC
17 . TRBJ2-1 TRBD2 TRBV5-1 CASSPSGGLSSYNEQFF TGCGCCAGCAGCCCGTCGGGGGGTTTAAGCTCCTACAATGAGCAGTTCTTC
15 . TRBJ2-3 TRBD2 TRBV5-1 CASSLAAGGEDTQYF TGCGCCAGCAGCTTGGCGGCCGGGGGGGAAGATACGCAGTATTTT
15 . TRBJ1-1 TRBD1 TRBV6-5 CASRSHRGRNTEAFF TGTGCCAGCAGGTCGCACAGGGGAAGGAACACTGAAGCTTTCTTT
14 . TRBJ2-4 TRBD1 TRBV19 CASSLGGEFHIQYF TGTGCCAGTAGTCTAGGGGGCGAGTTTCACATTCAGTACTTC
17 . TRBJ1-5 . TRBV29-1 CSVDPVHIPAGNQPQHF TGCAGCGTTGATCCTGTGCACATACCCGCGGGCAATCAGCCCCAGCATTTT
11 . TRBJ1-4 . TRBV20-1 CSASGVEKLFF TGCAGTGCTTCGGGAGTTGAAAAACTGTTTTTT
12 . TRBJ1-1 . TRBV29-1 CSFQQGNTEAFF TGCAGCTTCCAACAGGGAAACACTGAAGCTTTCTTT
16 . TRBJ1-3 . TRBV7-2 CASSLAPDRSGNTIYF TGTGCCAGCAGCTTAGCCCCAGACAGGTCTGGAAACACCATATATTTT